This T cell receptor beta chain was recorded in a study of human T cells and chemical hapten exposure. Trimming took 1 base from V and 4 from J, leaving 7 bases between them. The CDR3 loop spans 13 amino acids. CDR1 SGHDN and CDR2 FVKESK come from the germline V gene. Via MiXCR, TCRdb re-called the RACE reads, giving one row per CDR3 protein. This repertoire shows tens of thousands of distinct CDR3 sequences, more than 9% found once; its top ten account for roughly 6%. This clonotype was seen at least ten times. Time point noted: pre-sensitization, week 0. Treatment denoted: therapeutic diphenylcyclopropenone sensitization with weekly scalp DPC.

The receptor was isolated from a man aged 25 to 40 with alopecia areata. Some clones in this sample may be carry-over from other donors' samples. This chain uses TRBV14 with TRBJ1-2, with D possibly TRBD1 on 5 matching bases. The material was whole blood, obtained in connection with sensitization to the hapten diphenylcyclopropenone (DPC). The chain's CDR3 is CASSQGQIYGYTF. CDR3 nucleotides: TGTGCCAGCAGCCAAGGACAGATCTATGGCTACACCTTC.